The rows below give T cell receptor beta chains drawn from one sample of a study of T cells in Graves' hyperthyroidism and ophthalmopathy. MiXCR was run by TCRdb on the multiplex PCR reads, yielding one entry per CDR3 protein. The table shows over 350,000 distinct CDR3 sequences, with about a fifth occurring only once. The sample was blood. The origin of the receptors is a man younger than 30 with Graves' ophthalmopathy. Both conserved end residues are part of each CDR3. D genes are given only for firm matches. Only some rows state a clone size, as once, few, many or a class for expanded clones.

d_gene	v_gene	j_gene	abundance	CDR3aa	CDR3nt
NA	TRBV5-1	TRBJ2-3	many	CASSLPGTPGADTQYF	TGCGCCAGCAGCTTACCGGGGACCCCGGGGGCAGATACGCAGTATTTT
NA	TRBV5-6	TRBJ2-5	many	CASSWSSEQETQYF	TGTGCCAGCAGCTGGTCTAGCGAACAAGAGACCCAGTACTTC
NA	TRBV2	TRBJ1-2	few	CATSEEDGYTF	TGTGCCACCAGTGAGGAGGATGGCTACACCTTC
TRBD2	TRBV5-1	TRBJ2-3	many	CASSPLPGGLTDTQYF	TGCGCCAGCAGCCCGCTGCCGGGGGGGCTCACAGATACGCAGTATTTT
NA	TRBV11-2	TRBJ1-1	many	CASSAEWGSMNTEAFF	TGTGCCAGCAGCGCCGAGTGGGGGAGCATGAACACTGAAGCTTTCTTT
NA	TRBV7-2	TRBJ1-5	many	CASSPAGNQPQHF	TGTGCCAGCAGCCCGGCAGGCAATCAGCCCCAGCATTTT
NA	TRBV2	TRBJ2-1	NA	CASSLVSGFSYNEQFF	TGTGCCAGCAGCTTAGTGTCGGGTTTCTCCTACAATGAGCAGTTCTTC
TRBD2	TRBV7-9	TRBJ2-7	few	CASSLGAGGREQYF	TGTGCCAGCAGCTTAGGAGCGGGGGGGCGCGAGCAGTACTTC
NA	TRBV11-2	TRBJ2-3	NA	CASNLNTDTQYF	TGTGCCAGCAATTTGAACACAGATACGCAGTATTTT
NA	TRBV3-1	TRBJ1-4	many	CASSHRREKLFF	TGTGCCAGCAGCCATAGGCGGGAAAAACTGTTTTTT
NA	TRBV24-1	TRBJ2-3	many	CATIGEDTQYF	TGTGCCACTATCGGGGAGGATACGCAGTATTTT
NA	TRBV20-1	TRBJ2-7	few	CSARDLVGGGYEQYF	TGCAGTGCTAGAGATTTGGTCGGGGGAGGCTACGAGCAGTACTTC
NA	TRBV25-1	TRBJ1-6	few	CASSDKPSNSPLHF	TGTGCCAGCAGTGATAAGCCTTCTAATTCACCCCTCCACTTT
NA	TRBV10-2	TRBJ1-2	NA	CASMDSNYGYTF	TGCGCCAGCATGGACAGTAACTATGGCTACACCTTC
TRBD2	TRBV11-3	TRBJ2-1	NA	CASSLGGTSGPDEQFF	TGTGCCAGCAGCTTGGGGGGGACTAGCGGGCCGGATGAGCAGTTCTTC
TRBD1	TRBV20-1	TRBJ1-5	few	CSAPPRTGTSQPQHF	TGCAGTGCCCCCCCCCGGACAGGGACGAGTCAGCCCCAGCATTTT
NA	TRBV11-3	TRBJ2-3	NA	CASSRRGNPTDTQYF	TGTGCCAGCAGCCGTAGGGGTAACCCCACAGATACGCAGTATTTT
TRBD1	TRBV3-1	TRBJ1-5	many	CASSQGQGEQPQHF	TGTGCCAGCAGCCAAGGACAGGGCGAGCAGCCCCAGCATTTT
NA	TRBV15	TRBJ1-2	NA	CATSRGSLNYGYTF	TGTGCCACCAGCAGGGGGTCACTGAACTATGGCTACACCTTC
NA	TRBV2	TRBJ1-3	few	CARKDPNSGNTIYF	TGTGCCAGAAAGGACCCGAACTCTGGAAACACCATATATTTT
NA	TRBV27	TRBJ2-3	many	CASSSLPRGIRGAGDTQYF	TGTGCCAGCAGTTCCCTTCCCCGAGGTATCCGGGGGGCTGGAGATACGCAGTATTTT
TRBD2	TRBV6-5	TRBJ2-3	NA	CASSYPRDYATDTQYF	TGTGCCAGCAGTTACCCCCGGGACTACGCCACAGATACGCAGTATTTT
TRBD2	TRBV11-2	TRBJ2-3	few	CASSLDSRGGGRRDTQYF	TGTGCCAGCAGCTTAGATAGCCGGGGCGGGGGGCGACGGGATACGCAGTATTTT
NA	TRBV11-2	TRBJ1-4	many	CASSGTVGNEKLFF	TGTGCCAGCAGCGGAACAGTGGGGAATGAAAAACTGTTTTTT
TRBD1	TRBV11-2	TRBJ1-3	NA	CASSPSWGGTAGNTIYF	TGTGCCAGCAGCCCCAGTTGGGGTGGGACAGCTGGAAACACCATATATTTT
TRBD1	TRBV7-2	TRBJ1-1	few	CASSIDARGRAFF	TGTGCCAGTAGTATAGATGCCAGGGGGAGAGCTTTCTTT
TRBD1	TRBV5-6	TRBJ1-5	many	CASSSGTGNQPQHF	TGTGCCAGCAGCTCCGGGACAGGCAATCAGCCCCAGCATTTT
NA	TRBV6-6	TRBJ2-5	NA	CASSYSRRSQETQYF	TGTGCCAGCAGTTACTCACGACGGTCCCAAGAGACCCAGTACTTC
NA	TRBV6-5	TRBJ1-5	NA	CASSYSGPYSNQPQHF	TGTGCCAGCAGTTACTCGGGCCCTTATAGCAATCAGCCCCAGCATTTT
NA	TRBV5-1	TRBJ1-1	many	CASNPGLNTEAFF	TGCGCCAGCAATCCAGGGCTGAACACTGAAGCTTTCTTT
NA	TRBV6-2/TRBV6-3	TRBJ2-2	NA	CASSYQVSGELFF	TGTGCCAGCAGTTACCAAGTATCCGGGGAGCTGTTTTTT
NA	TRBV13	TRBJ2-7	many	CASSSGGHGPYEQYF	TGTGCCAGCAGCTCCGGGGGACACGGTCCCTACGAGCAGTACTTC
NA	TRBV7-9	TRBJ1-6	few	CASNLEGSPLHF	TGTGCCAGCAACCTAGAGGGGTCACCCCTCCACTTT
NA	TRBV2	TRBJ1-2	many	CASSDRGSYGYTF	TGTGCCAGCAGTGACAGGGGAAGCTATGGCTACACCTTC
TRBD1	TRBV20-1	TRBJ2-6	NA	CSAVQGAYSGANVLTF	TGCAGTGCAGTACAGGGGGCGTATTCTGGGGCCAACGTCCTGACTTTC
NA	TRBV7-9	TRBJ2-7	many	CASSLAPHYEQYF	TGTGCCAGCAGCTTAGCTCCTCACTACGAGCAGTACTTC
TRBD1	TRBV5-1	TRBJ1-3	few	CASSLGETGVGGNTIYF	TGCGCCAGCAGCTTGGGGGAGACAGGGGTCGGTGGAAACACCATATATTTT
TRBD2	TRBV6-5	TRBJ2-1	NA	CASSYSGRGFEQFF	TGTGCCAGCAGTTACTCTGGGAGGGGCTTTGAGCAGTTCTTC
NA	TRBV12-3/TRBV12-4	TRBJ1-2	many	CASSFERRTSNYGYTF	TGTGCCAGCAGTTTCGAGAGACGGACTTCTAACTATGGCTACACCTTC
NA	TRBV4-1	TRBJ1-6	once	CASSQVDLIQNSPLHF	TGCGCCAGCAGCCAAGTGGATTTAATTCAGAATTCACCCCTCCACTTT
NA	TRBV7-3	TRBJ2-3	NA	CASSQRGVGQYF	TGTGCCAGCAGCCAGAGAGGGGTAGGGCAGTATTTT
NA	TRBV4-1	TRBJ2-5	many	CASSQGGLLETQYF	TGCGCCAGCAGCCAAGGCGGGCTTCTAGAGACCCAGTACTTC
NA	TRBV15	TRBJ2-2	NA	CATSRASAATGELFF	TGTGCCACCAGCAGAGCTTCAGCGGCCACCGGGGAGCTGTTTTTT
NA	TRBV27	TRBJ2-7	many	CASSLYQSGLNEQYF	TGTGCCAGCAGTTTATATCAGTCAGGTTTGAACGAGCAGTACTTC
NA	TRBV14	TRBJ2-5	few	CASSQDWQTQYF	TGTGCCAGCAGCCAAGATTGGCAGACCCAGTACTTC
NA	TRBV19	TRBJ2-3	few	CASSFGLNTDTQYF	TGTGCCAGTTCCTTTGGTCTCAACACAGATACGCAGTATTTT
TRBD2	TRBV28	TRBJ2-7	NA	CASSFEFSGGYLSYEQYF	TGTGCCAGCAGTTTTGAGTTTAGCGGGGGGTACCTCTCCTACGAGCAGTACTTC
NA	TRBV3-1	TRBJ1-6	many	CASSQEPPGGYNSPLHF	TGTGCCAGCAGCCAAGAACCCCCCGGCGGGTATAATTCACCCCTCCACTTT
NA	TRBV24-1	TRBJ1-4	few	CATSDGETGEKLFF	TGTGCCACCAGTGACGGCGAAACAGGGGAAAAACTGTTTTTT
NA	TRBV9	TRBJ1-1	NA	CASSVGGAARTEAFF	TGTGCCAGCAGCGTAGGAGGGGCCGCGCGCACTGAAGCTTTCTTT
NA	TRBV18	TRBJ1-1	many	CASSPPQGQNTEAFF	TGTGCCAGCTCACCACCACAGGGACAGAACACTGAAGCTTTCTTT
TRBD2	TRBV6-2/TRBV6-3	TRBJ2-3	many	CASSYDGGADPTDTQYF	TGTGCCAGCAGTTACGACGGGGGGGCGGATCCCACAGATACGCAGTATTTT
NA	TRBV24-1	TRBJ2-7	many	CATSDRLTYEQYF	TGTGCCACCAGTGATCGACTAACCTACGAGCAGTACTTC
TRBD2	TRBV12-3/TRBV12-4	TRBJ2-1	few	CASSPPFSGRESSYNEQFF	TGTGCCAGCAGTCCTCCGTTTAGCGGGAGGGAGAGCTCCTACAATGAGCAGTTCTTC
TRBD1	TRBV18	TRBJ2-2	NA	CASSSGQGAGELFF	TGTGCCAGCTCATCGGGACAGGGGGCCGGGGAGCTGTTTTTT
NA	TRBV6-1	TRBJ1-4	many	CASSESHSLNEKLFF	TGTGCCAGCAGTGAATCCCACAGCCTTAATGAAAAACTGTTTTTT
NA	TRBV5-1	TRBJ1-3	once	CASSYEFGNTIYF	TGCGCCAGCAGCTACGAGTTTGGAAACACCATATATTTT
TRBD1	TRBV7-9	TRBJ2-7	many	CASSRGTGGSYEQYF	TGTGCCAGCAGCCGAGGGACAGGAGGGTCCTACGAGCAGTACTTC
NA	TRBV2	TRBJ1-1	many	CASSGGGGSFTGAFF	TGTGCCAGCAGTGGGGGGGGCGGAAGTTTCACTGGAGCTTTCTTT
NA	TRBV18	TRBJ1-1	NA	CASSPMGGRSTEAFF	TGTGCCAGCTCACCAATGGGGGGCAGAAGCACTGAAGCTTTCTTT